One sample yielded the 10 T cell receptor beta chains listed below, sequenced in a study of a mutant IDH1 vaccine in newly diagnosed glioma. Antigens of these TCRs are unknown. Time point given: week 47, end of study. Alongside topical imiquimod, each dose of vaccine comprised 300 ug of mutant IDH1 20-mer peptide. Profiling relied on immunoSEQ multiplex PCR, and the TCRdb table lists in-frame clones only, not all of them. The sample contains about 94,000 clones, under 90% of which appear only once. The material sequenced was PBMCs, taken from a glioma patient whose treatment included an IDH1 peptide vaccine. The receptors were gathered from a woman aged 45-65 years with glioma.

The V gene is TRBV7-2, the J gene TRBJ1-6; D is uncertain. The V gene lost 2 bases and the J gene lost 12 bases, with 17 bases spanning the gap. Germline assignment: CDR1 SGHTA and CDR2 FQGNSA. The CDR3 sequence is 15 residues long. CDR3 sequence: CASSLSRVGLLPLHF. Written as DNA, the CDR3 is TGTGCCAGCAGCTTAAGTCGGGTGGGGTTATTACCCCTCCACTTT. Filled out from reference TRBV7-2 and TRBJ1-6, the complete variable domain reads GAGVSQSPSNKVTEKGKDVELRCDPISGHTALYWYRQSLGQGLEFLIYFQGNSAPDKSGLPSDRFSAERTGGSVSTLTIQRTQQEDSAVYLCASSLSRVGLLPLHFGNGTRLTVT.

V gene TRBV7-9 combines with J gene TRBJ1-5; D remains unclear. The CDR3 runs 15 residues. Germline V gives CDR1 SEHNR, CDR2 FQNEAQ (reference sequence). The V gene lost 1 base and the J gene lost 3 bases, with 10 bases spanning the gap. CDR3 sequence reads: CASSLDASYNQPQHF. The CDR3, as DNA: TGTGCCAGCAGCTTAGACGCCTCGTACAATCAGCCCCAGCATTTT.

The rearrangement joins TRBV5-5 to TRBJ1-2; possible D gene TRBD1, 5 bases. This CDR3 has 14 residues. Trimming took off 4 bases at V and 8 bases at J, with 18 bases between the two ends. The germline CDR1 and CDR2 sequences are SGHKS and YYEKEE (reference sequence). The CDR3 reads CASSVPGPDGGYTF. CDR3 DNA sequence: TGTGCCAGCAGCGTCCCGGGACCTGATGGGGGCTACACCTTC.

This clone showed up just once. The CDR3 is CASSQGGTGVGQPQHF. Here the CDR3 DNA reads TGCGCCAGCAGCCAAGGCGGGACAGGGGTAGGACAGCCCCAGCATTTT. This chain uses TRBV4-1 with TRBJ1-5; 10 bases fit TRBD1. The V gene end was trimmed by 1 base and the J gene end by 7 bases; junction bases not matched to a gene: 7. The CDR3 covers 16 residues. Germline values: CDR1 MGHRA, CDR2 YSYEKL.

V and J are TRBV11-2 and TRBJ1-3; the match to TRBD1 covers 8 bases. Germline V gene lookup returns CDR1 SGHAT and CDR2 FQNNGV. Trimming at V came to 4 bases and at J to 3 bases, leaving 8 bases not matched to a gene. CDR3 length: 16 amino acids. The CDR3 DNA reads as TGTGCCAGCAGCTACTCGCAGGGGGCTTATGGAAACACCATATATTTT. Its protein is CASSYSQGAYGNTIYF.

The chain recombines TRBV19 with TRBJ2-6; weak D call: TRBD1 (5 bases). Per the germline V gene, CDR1 is LNHDA and CDR2 is SQIVND (reference sequence). Trimming shortened V by 7 bases and J by 4 bases, and 17 bases separated the two germline ends. The CDR3 is 16 amino acids. The CDR3 loop reads CASTFDQGSGANVLTF. For the CDR3, the DNA is TGTGCCAGTACCTTTGACCAGGGTTCCGGGGCCAACGTCCTGACTTTC.

The gene calls are TRBV7-9 and TRBJ1-3; D is undetermined. Germline lookup yields CDR1 SEHNR and CDR2 FQNEAQ (reference sequence). The CDR3 extends over 15 amino acids. V was clipped by 1 base and J by 0 bases, with 7 bases between them. In DNA form, the CDR3 reads TGTGCCAGCAGCTTAGTTTCATTCTCTGGAAACACCATATATTTT. Its protein is CASSLVSFSGNTIYF.

This sequence joins TRBV21-1 and TRBJ2-1; the DNA was not compared with TRBD2, the D call given in the table. TRBV21-1 is a pseudogene. The CDR3 is made up of 18 amino acids. The CDR3 protein is CASSKGETNLLVYNEQFF. CDR3 in DNA: TGTGCCAGCAGCAAAGGGGAAACAAACCTACTAGTATACAATGAGCAGTTCTTC.

In its sample, this clone was seen once. The chain's CDR3 is CASSQEPQGSGSNNEQFF. In DNA, the CDR3 is TGCGCCAGCAGCCAAGAACCCCAGGGTAGCGGGTCCAACAATGAGCAGTTCTTC. The rearrangement joins TRBV4-1 to TRBJ2-1; 7 bases fit TRBD2. There are 18 residues in the CDR3. Germline CDR1 MGHRA, CDR2 YSYEKL. Unmatched junction bases numbered 13, after V lost 0 bases and J lost 5 bases.

The rearrangement links TRBV19 to TRBJ2-7; the match to TRBD2 covers 9 bases. V shed 4 bases and J 0 bases; nucleotides not matched to a gene: 7. The germline gives CDR1 LNHDA, CDR2 SQIVND (reference sequence). CDR3 size: 16 residues. The CDR3 sequence is CASSTSTSGPSYEQYF. CDR3 sequence (DNA): TGTGCCAGTAGTACTTCGACTAGCGGTCCCTCCTACGAGCAGTACTTC.